This is a list of T cell receptor beta chains from one sample in a study of T-cell reconstitution after alpha-beta-depleted transplantation in children. TCRdb fed the PCR reads into MiXCR, producing one record per CDR3 protein. Of about 900,000 distinct CDR3 sequences listed, roughly 29% are singletons. This sample comprised PBMCs, mostly from graft donor cells, obtained 360 days after TCRalphabeta/CD19-depleted stem cell transplant. These TCRs come from a boy younger than two who had a stem cell transplant for SCID, so the T cells may come from the graft donor. CDR3s include the opening cysteine and the closing phenylalanine or tryptophan. A D gene is named only where the DNA matches it firmly. Clone size is shown for a subset of rows, as once, few, many or a class of expanded clone.

size | length | J | V | D | DNA | CDR3
few | 14 | TRBJ2-3 | TRBV6-1 | - | TGTGCCAGCAGGGAGGACACCAGCACAGATACGCAGTATTTT | CASREDTSTDTQYF
- | 11 | TRBJ2-7 | TRBV20-1 | - | TGCAGTGCTAGATGGGACTACGAGCAGTACTTC | CSARWDYEQYF
few | 14 | TRBJ2-7 | TRBV2 | - | TGTGCCAGCAGTCCGACGGAGGGGTTCTACGAGCAGTACTTC | CASSPTEGFYEQYF
few | 15 | TRBJ2-5 | TRBV28 | - | TGTGCCAGCAACTTAGGGGGTGGGGGCCAAGAGACCCAGTACTTC | CASNLGGGGQETQYF
- | 15 | TRBJ2-3 | TRBV14 | - | TGTGCCAGCAGGAAGTTCGCTGTCGGCACAGATACGCAGTATTTT | CASRKFAVGTDTQYF
many | 16 | TRBJ2-2 | TRBV5-1 | - | TGCGCCAGCAGCGTGTGGGCGCCCCGGGACACCGGGGAGCTGTTTTTT | CASSVWAPRDTGELFF
many | 13 | TRBJ2-2 | TRBV7-2 | - | TGTGCCAGCAGTTTGTGGGGGGCCGGGGAGCTGTTTTTT | CASSLWGAGELFF
- | 14 | TRBJ2-1 | TRBV7-3 | - | TGTGCCAGCAGCATTAATTCGCGGAGCAATGAGCAGTTCTTC | CASSINSRSNEQFF
- | 15 | TRBJ2-5 | TRBV12-3/TRBV12-4 | - | TGTGCCAGCAGTTTAGAGGCTTGGCGGCAAGAGACCCAGTACTTC | CASSLEAWRQETQYF
- | 13 | TRBJ1-2 | TRBV6-6 | - | TGTGCCAGCAGTTACTCTAGGCTAAGTGGCTACACCTTC | CASSYSRLSGYTF
- | 14 | TRBJ2-7 | TRBV5-1 | TRBD1 | TGCGCCAGCAACGCAGGGGGCGATAGCTACGAGCAGTACTTC | CASNAGGDSYEQYF
- | 11 | TRBJ2-7 | TRBV20-1 | TRBD1 | TGCAGTGCCACAGGGGACTACGAGCAGTACTTC | CSATGDYEQYF
- | 15 | TRBJ2-3 | TRBV11-2 | TRBD2 | TGTGCCAGCAGCCAGAGGACTAGCGGGGGAGATACGCAGTATTTT | CASSQRTSGGDTQYF
many | 13 | TRBJ2-2 | TRBV24-1 | - | TGTGCCACCAGTGATGACCCCACCGGGGAGCTGTTTTTT | CATSDDPTGELFF
few | 15 | TRBJ1-5 | TRBV20-1 | TRBD1 | TGCAGTGCAGAAGACGGACAGGGTGGGCGTCAGCCCCAGCATTTT | CSAEDGQGGRQPQHF
- | 13 | TRBJ2-2 | TRBV20-1 | - | TGCAGTGCTAGAGATTGGACCACCGGGGAGCTGTTTTTT | CSARDWTTGELFF
many | 16 | TRBJ2-5 | TRBV20-1 | TRBD2 | TGCAGTGCTGCCCCCTCTAGCGGGGGCTTTCAAGAGACCCAGTACTTC | CSAAPSSGGFQETQYF
- | 13 | TRBJ1-2 | TRBV29-1 | - | TGCAGCGTTGAGGGAGATGACAACTATGGCTACACCTTC | CSVEGDDNYGYTF
once | 14 | TRBJ1-1 | TRBV29-1 | - | TGCAGCGTTGCGTTCAAGTTGACGGGCACTGAAGCTTTCTTT | CSVAFKLTGTEAFF
few | 17 | TRBJ2-7 | TRBV7-9 | - | TGTGCCAGCAGCTTAGCCCCCAACCGGGAGAGTAGGTACGAGCAGTACTTC | CASSLAPNRESRYEQYF
- | 16 | TRBJ2-3 | TRBV15 | - | TGTGCCACCAGCAGAGATGTGAGAGTTTTCACAGATACGCAGTATTTT | CATSRDVRVFTDTQYF
- | 14 | TRBJ1-1 | TRBV2 | - | TGTGCCAGCAGGGAGCGGGACCCCGGGCCTGAAGCTTTCTTT | CASRERDPGPEAFF
few | 11 | TRBJ2-7 | TRBV7-2 | - | TGTGCCAGCAGCAGCCGCCTCGGCCAGTACTTC | CASSSRLGQYF
- | 16 | TRBJ2-5 | TRBV6-1 | - | TGTGCCAGCAGTGAAGCGTCGGGGCCCTCTACGGAGACCCAGTACTTC | CASSEASGPSTETQYF
few | 15 | TRBJ2-3 | TRBV7-9 | - | TGTGCCAGCAGCTCACCTTGGGGTGTCACAGATACGCAGTATTTT | CASSSPWGVTDTQYF
- | 13 | TRBJ2-1 | TRBV6-6 | - | TGTGTCAGCAGTTACGGTCGGAACAATGAGCAGTTCTTC | CVSSYGRNNEQFF
- | 14 | TRBJ1-5 | TRBV20-1 | - | TGCAGTGCTAGAGATGGTCGGTCCCCTCAGCCCCAGCATTTT | CSARDGRSPQPQHF
- | 17 | TRBJ1-2 | TRBV18 | TRBD1 | TGTGCCAGCTCACCAAACCTGGACAGGCCCGCGTTGAGGGGCTACACCTTC | CASSPNLDRPALRGYTF
- | 16 | TRBJ2-3 | TRBV7-3 | TRBD2 | TGTGCCAGCAGCTTGGCTGCGGGGGGCAGCACAGATACGCAGTATTTT | CASSLAAGGSTDTQYF
- | 15 | TRBJ2-4 | TRBV12-3/TRBV12-4 | TRBD1 | TGTGCCAGCAGTTTGCAGGGGGCGAGAAAAAACATTCAGTACTTC | CASSLQGARKNIQYF
- | 11 | TRBJ1-1 | TRBV29-1 | TRBD1 | TGCAGCAGACAGGGTTTGGCTGAAGCTTTCTTT | CSRQGLAEAFF